This TCR beta chain comes out of a study of cytomegalovirus exposure and HLA in healthy donors. Findings and caveats of the study: The investigators catalogued 150 or so TCR beta chains as cytomegalovirus-associated. Being productive about 90% or about 30% of the time was typical of most TCR beta V segments in an earlier analysis.

The study ran its PCR with 60 Vbeta and 13 Jbeta primers. The protocol was immunoSEQ multiplex PCR, while the TCRdb copy is restricted to in-frame clones and leaves out a portion. The profile covers over 70,000 clones, with about 80% appearing a single time and 32% taken by the ten largest. The germline V and J ends were trimmed by 7 bases and 2 bases, with 17 bases remaining between them. This CDR3 comprises 15 residues. Germline assignment: CDR1 MNHEY and CDR2 SVGAGI. About this clone itself: Its antigen is not identified.

This TCR was recovered from a man between 45 and 60 years old in good health and CMV-seropositive. The chain uses TRBV6-5 and TRBJ2-5, with D possibly TRBD2 on 6 matching bases. Sequencing input: PBMCs. The CDR3 nucleotides are TGTGCCAGCAAGCTCCTCGTGGGGGGACAAGAGACCCAGTACTTC. It specifies CASKLLVGGQETQYF.